This T cell receptor (beta chain) appears in the sequencing data of a study of blood T cell repertoires in COVID-19. About the study: Samples came from the United States, Italy and Spain, spanning acute and convalescent COVID-19. PBMCs, B-cell-depleted T cells, or T cells provided the cDNA or gDNA that made up the material.

The CDR3 sequence is 12 residues long. Per the germline V gene, CDR1 is SGHRS and CDR2 is YFSETQ. Trimming cost V 6 bases and J 5 bases, with 11 bases left between them. In the authors' methods: The authors estimated nucleated cell counts from reference gene primer amplification. Sequencing was performed with immunoSEQ multiplex PCR; in TCRdb, only in-frame clones are kept and a portion is missing. V, J and clone size reflect that table, while D and trimming were determined from the DNA. Seen here are about 340,000 clones, about 90% observed once, and the top ten hold about 3.5%. The chain combines TRBV5-1 with TRBJ1-1; weak D call: TRBD1 (6 bases). The receptor was isolated from a woman younger than 30 who had recovered from COVID-19. The sample comprised peripheral blood. As DNA, the CDR3 is TGCGCCAGCACAGGGGAGGGGACTGAAGCTTTCTTT. It specifies CASTGEGTEAFF.